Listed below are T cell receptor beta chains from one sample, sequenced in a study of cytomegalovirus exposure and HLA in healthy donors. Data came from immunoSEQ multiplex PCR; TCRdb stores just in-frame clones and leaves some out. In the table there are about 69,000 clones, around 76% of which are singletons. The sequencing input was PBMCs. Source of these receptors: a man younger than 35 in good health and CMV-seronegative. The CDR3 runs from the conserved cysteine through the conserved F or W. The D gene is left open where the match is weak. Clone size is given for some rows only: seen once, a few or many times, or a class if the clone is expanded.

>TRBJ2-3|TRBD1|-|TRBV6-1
CASKQGATDTQYF
TGTGCCAGCAAGCAGGGGGCCACAGATACGCAGTATTTT
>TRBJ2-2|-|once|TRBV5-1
CASSLVFGRRDANTGELFF
TGCGCCAGCAGCTTGGTCTTCGGTCGGAGGGACGCGAACACCGGGGAGCTGTTTTTT
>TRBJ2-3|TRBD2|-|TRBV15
CATSRGVLAGFGDTQYF
TGTGCCACCAGCAGAGGGGTGCTAGCGGGGTTTGGAGATACGCAGTATTTT
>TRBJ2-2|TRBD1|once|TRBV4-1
CASSLRDRDTGELFF
TGTGCCAGCAGCCTCCGGGACAGGGACACCGGGGAGCTGTTTTTT
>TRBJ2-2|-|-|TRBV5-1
CASSSRGNTGELFF
TGCGCCAGCAGCTCCCGGGGGAACACCGGGGAGCTGTTTTTT
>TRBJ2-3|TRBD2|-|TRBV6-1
CASSVGTSGARLLSTDTQYF
TGTGCCAGCAGTGTCGGGACTAGCGGGGCAAGACTCCTTAGCACAGATACGCAGTATTTT
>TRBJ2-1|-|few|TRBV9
CASSVRAGSSYNEQFF
TGTGCCAGCAGCGTAAGGGCGGGGAGCTCCTACAATGAGCAGTTCTTC
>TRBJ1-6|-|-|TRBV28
CASSSTGLSSYNSPLHF
TGTGCCAGCAGTTCTACAGGGCTTAGCTCCTATAATTCACCCCTCCACTTT
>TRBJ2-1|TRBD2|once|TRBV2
CASRMVAGGTNEQFF
TGTGCCAGCAGGATGGTAGCGGGGGGGACAAATGAGCAGTTCTTC
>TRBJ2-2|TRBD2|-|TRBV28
CASSLSSGGTGELFF
TGTGCCAGCAGTTTGAGTAGCGGGGGAACCGGGGAGCTGTTTTTT
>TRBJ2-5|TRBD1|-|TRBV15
CATSDRGEETQYF
TGTGCCACCAGTGACAGGGGGGAAGAGACCCAGTACTTC
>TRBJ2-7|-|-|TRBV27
CASKFQRDIPYEQYF
TGTGCCAGCAAGTTCCAGCGGGACATCCCCTACGAGCAGTACTTC
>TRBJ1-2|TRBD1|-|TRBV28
CASRVRDRGGGYTF
TGTGCCAGCAGGGTCCGGGACAGGGGGGGCGGCTACACCTTC